A selection of T cell receptor beta chains follows, all from one sample in a study of cytomegalovirus exposure and HLA in healthy donors. This table comes from immunoSEQ multiplex PCR, and its TCRdb copy is limited to in-frame clones, with some not included. The profile shows 150,000 to 200,000 clones, 79% of them singletons. Sequencing was done on a sample of PBMCs. Receptors were obtained from a man aged 35 to 55 in good health and CMV-seronegative. Each CDR3 is given with its conserved first and last residue. The D gene is left open where the match is weak. Where a row states a size, it is once, few, many or the class of an expanded clone; other rows omit it.

16,TRBV2,.,TRBJ2-5,.,TGTGCCAGCAGTGACAGTGGGCTCCGGGGACAAGAGACCCAGTACTTC,CASSDSGLRGQETQYF
14,TRBV5-4,TRBD1,TRBJ2-2,.,TGTGCCAGCAGCCAAGACAGGGCGGCCGGGGAGCTGTTTTTT,CASSQDRAAGELFF
14,TRBV6-4,.,TRBJ2-1,.,TGTGCCAGCAGTGTATCCTTTCCGGGGGATGAGCAGTTCTTC,CASSVSFPGDEQFF
13,TRBV30,TRBD1,TRBJ1-2,.,TGTGCCTGGGGGGCAGGGGGAAAACGTGGCTACACCTTC,CAWGAGGKRGYTF
18,TRBV9,TRBD1,TRBJ2-2,.,TGTGCCAGCAGCGTAGCACAGGGGCTTTCTTGGGACACCGGGGAGCTGTTTTTT,CASSVAQGLSWDTGELFF
14,TRBV6-5,.,TRBJ2-7,.,TGTGCCAGCCGTTACAGTTCTAGCTCCTACGAGCAGTACTTC,CASRYSSSSYEQYF
16,TRBV4-2,TRBD1,TRBJ2-7,.,TGTGCCAGCAGCCAGAGTACAGGGGGCAGACCTTACGAGCAGTACTTC,CASSQSTGGRPYEQYF
13,TRBV19,.,TRBJ2-1,.,TGTGCCAGTAGTGTTCTAAGAGTCGATGAGCAGTTCTTC,CASSVLRVDEQFF
14,TRBV27,TRBD2,TRBJ2-7,few,TGTGCCAGCAGGGGGACTAGTAGTGTATTCGAGCAGTACTTC,CASRGTSSVFEQYF
10,TRBV20-1,.,TRBJ2-1,.,TGCAGTGCTGGGACTGTCGAGCAGTTCTTC,CSAGTVEQFF
13,TRBV5-1,.,TRBJ2-3,.,TGCGCCAGCAGCTTTCGAGTCCCAGATACGCAGTATTTT,CASSFRVPDTQYF
15,TRBV6-5,.,TRBJ2-2,.,TGTGCCAGCAGCCGCGGGACTGCGAACACCGGGGAGCTGTTTTTT,CASSRGTANTGELFF
14,TRBV5-6,TRBD1,TRBJ2-5,.,TGTGCCAGCAGCTTGACAGGGGCGAAAGAGACCCAGTACTTC,CASSLTGAKETQYF
16,TRBV29-1,TRBD1,TRBJ1-6,few,TGCAGCGTTGAACCCCAGGGACAGGGGTATAATTCACCCCTCCACTTT,CSVEPQGQGYNSPLHF
16,TRBV5-1,TRBD2,TRBJ2-1,.,TGCGCCAGCAGCTTTTCCGGGACTAGCCTAGGCAATGAGCAGTTCTTC,CASSFSGTSLGNEQFF